Listed here are 28 T cell receptor beta chains from one sample, sequenced in a study of T cells expressing NK-cell markers (dated by TCRdb to 2018 to 2021). Receptors were amplified or captured by 5' RACE. The sample was run on an Illumina HiSeq 2000. TCRdb reprocessed the reads and assigns one entry to each CDR3 protein sequence, leaving out DNA. This specimen's table enumerates some 280,000 distinct CDR3 sequences. About 0.39% of the sample is taken by the ten largest. The sequenced sample was blood T cells: a sorted CD56 or NKG2C T cell subset, CD4+ or CD8+ T cells, or bulk PBMC T cells (not recorded which). Receptors originate from a man aged 18 to 35 in good health. Donor details come from another sample of the same person, matched by shared clones.

CDR3 sequence reads: CASGTALETQYF. The rearrangement links TRBV12-3 or TRBV12-4 to TRBJ2-5; checking the TCRdb D call of TRBD1 is not possible without DNA. This CDR3 contains 12 residues.

The CDR3 region is CASSLAAGGEQFF. This chain connects TRBV7-6 to TRBJ2-1; there is no DNA to check the TCRdb D call of TRBD1. CDR1 SGHVS and CDR2 FNYEAQ come from the germline V gene. The CDR3 is 13 amino acids.

The chain carries TRBV5-5 and TRBJ2-5; TCRdb's D call, TRBD2, is unchecked because there is no DNA. Germline V gene data show CDR1 as SGHKS and CDR2 as YYEKEE (reference sequence). The CDR3 is made up of 14 amino acids. CDR3 residues: CASLKPEVSETQYF.

The chain is built from TRBV7-2 and TRBJ2-1; TCRdb's assignment of TRBD2 cannot be checked, as there is no DNA. CDR1 is SGHTA, CDR2 FQGNSA, per germline. The CDR3 sequence is 15 residues long. The CDR3 reads CASSLGGRAVNEQFF.

The chain is built from TRBV20-1 and TRBJ1-5; the D call from TCRdb, TRBD1, cannot be confirmed without DNA. The germline gives CDR1 DFQATT, CDR2 SNEGSKA (reference sequence). There are 12 residues in the CDR3. CDR3 protein: CSASKDTGAQHF.

The rearrangement links TRBV12-2 to TRBJ2-1; TCRdb designates TRBD1, a call that cannot be tested without DNA. TRBV12-2 is noted as a pseudogene. The CDR3 extends over 17 amino acids. CDR3 in amino acids: CAPYRDHFSTGHNEQFF.

V is TRBV7-3 and J is TRBJ2-2; checking the TCRdb D call of TRBD1 is not possible without DNA. Germline lookup yields CDR1 SGHTA and CDR2 FQGTGA. The CDR3 sequence is 16 residues long. CDR3 region: CASSSGPGQNTGELFF.

The chain links TRBV11-1 to TRBJ2-1. CDR1 and CDR2 from the germline V gene are SGHAT and FQDESV (reference sequence). There are 17 residues in the CDR3. CDR3 sequence: CASSLEGGGAAYNEQFF.

This chain links TRBV20-1 with TRBJ2-1. This CDR3 spans 13 amino acids. Looked up from germline, CDR1 is DFQATT and CDR2 is SNEGSKA (reference sequence). The CDR3 region is CSARGANNNEQFF.

V and J are TRBV5-1 and TRBJ2-3; checking the TCRdb D call of TRBD2 is not possible without DNA. Per germline, CDR1 SGHRS and CDR2 YFSETQ. This CDR3 contains 15 residues. This CDR3 is CASSLVSGSTDTQYF.

J is TRBJ2-1 and V is TRBV24-1; TCRdb gives TRBD1 as the D gene, but with no DNA this cannot be confirmed. The germline gives CDR1 KGHDR, CDR2 SFDVKD. The CDR3 spans 16 residues. The CDR3 spells CATSADGTGDLNEQFF.

The chain couples TRBV12-3 or TRBV12-4 to TRBJ1-6; the TCRdb call, TRBD1, lacks DNA for checking. The CDR3 consists of 15 residues. Here the CDR3 reads CASSLYPGDNSPLHF.

V gene TRBV20-1 combines with J gene TRBJ1-2; TCRdb proposes TRBD1, but this gene call is untestable without DNA. The length of the CDR3 is 16 residues. The V gene's germline CDR1 is DFQATT and CDR2 SNEGSKA (reference sequence). CDR3: CSARKIQGPGGYGYTF.

CDR3 loop: CASTERPQCQETQYF. The chain has TRBV27 and TRBJ2-5; TCRdb's D gene call, TRBD1, goes unchecked for lack of DNA. The CDR3 consists of 15 residues. Germline V gene data show CDR1 as MNHEY and CDR2 as SMNVEV (reference sequence).

The V and J genes are TRBV19 and TRBJ1-1; the TCRdb call, TRBD1, lacks DNA for checking. From germline, CDR1 is LNHDA and CDR2 SQIVND (reference sequence). CDR3 length: 15 amino acids. CDR3 protein: CASSTQGAGTGGAFF.

This CDR3 is CASSSVMGGTEAFF. J is TRBJ1-1 and V is TRBV18. Germline V gene lookup returns CDR1 KGHSH and CDR2 LQKENI. This CDR3 has 14 residues.

The rearrangement joins TRBV20-1 to TRBJ2-4; TCRdb proposes TRBD1, but this gene call is untestable without DNA. CDR1 is DFQATT and CDR2 is SNEGSKA in the germline V gene (reference sequence). This CDR3 is built from 15 residues. This CDR3 reads CSARSWGGGENIQYF.

The gene calls are TRBV27 and TRBJ2-7; TCRdb outputs TRBD1, but without DNA this stays unchecked. Germline loops: CDR1 MNHEY, CDR2 SMNVEV (reference sequence). The CDR3 is 16 residues long. The CDR3 protein is CASSRVRGTGAYEQYF.

This chain connects TRBV20-1 to TRBJ2-6. Germline CDR1 and CDR2: DFQATT and SNEGSKA (reference sequence). This CDR3 spans 15 amino acids. The CDR3 here is CSAWTAFQEANVLTF.

The rearrangement joins TRBV29-1 to TRBJ1-1. CDR3 length: 14 amino acids. Germline values: CDR1 SQVTM, CDR2 ANQGSEA. This chain's CDR3 is CSVEVQATNTEAFF. The entire variable domain, with the rest obtained from reference TRBV29-1 and TRBJ1-1, is as follows: SAVISQKPSRDICQRGTSLTIQCQVDSQVTMMFWYRQQPGQSLTLIATANQGSEATYESGFVIDKFPISRPNLTFSTLTVSNMSPEDSSIYLCSVEVQATNTEAFFGQGTRLTVV.

The chain employs TRBV5-1 and TRBJ2-3; TCRdb proposes TRBD1, but this gene call is untestable without DNA. Germline values: CDR1 SGHRS, CDR2 YFSETQ. The CDR3 totals 15 residues. CDR3 loop: CASSLLVGGGDTQYF.

The J gene is TRBJ2-7, the V gene TRBV5-1; TCRdb indicates TRBD2, and absent DNA this call remains unverified. The CDR3 consists of 15 residues. Germline-derived CDR1 and CDR2 are SGHRS and YFSETQ. The CDR3 sequence is CASSLETSDWYEQYF.

The V gene is TRBV2, the J gene TRBJ2-1; TCRdb calls TRBD2, which cannot be checked without DNA. The germline V gene encodes CDR1 SNHLY and CDR2 FYNNEI. CDR3 size: 15 residues. The CDR3 loop is CATKRAGLAQNEQFF.

This sequence joins TRBV7-8 and TRBJ2-5. The germline gives CDR1 SGHVS, CDR2 FQNEAQ. The CDR3 has 14 residues. CDR3 sequence: CASSSGRLWETQYF.

V and J are TRBV20-1 and TRBJ2-3; the TRBD1 assignment by TCRdb is unverifiable without DNA. Germline V gene data show CDR1 as DFQATT and CDR2 as SNEGSKA (reference sequence). The length of the CDR3 is 14 residues. CDR3 residues: CSALDRGTTDTQYF.

J is TRBJ2-7 and V is TRBV12-3 or TRBV12-4. This CDR3 comprises 13 residues. CDR3: CASRPDGAYEQYF.

This chain uses TRBV29-1 with TRBJ2-7. CDR1 SQVTM and CDR2 ANQGSEA come from the germline V gene. This CDR3 has 13 residues. CDR3 amino acids: CSVGGLSSYEQYF.

The chain joins TRBV5-1 to TRBJ2-4; TCRdb's assignment of TRBD1 cannot be checked, as there is no DNA. Germline lookup yields CDR1 SGHRS and CDR2 YFSETQ. This CDR3 comprises 18 residues. The CDR3 is CASSFGTEAVWGKNIQYF.